These T cell receptor beta chains were read from a single sample in a study of vaccination and CD4 T cells after COVID-19. These receptors lack a known antigen. One entry per CDR3 protein, called by TCRdb with MiXCR from the PCR reads. The sample holds some 18,000 distinct CDR3 sequences, under 30% seen once. The sequenced sample was cultured CD4+ T cells from blood. The origin of the receptors is a human donor with COVID-19. Both conserved end residues are part of each CDR3. The D gene is left open where the match is weak. Some rows mark clone size as missing; the rest say once, few, many or name a class of expanded clone.

NA,NA,TRBV10-3,TRBJ2-7,TGTGCCATCAGTGAGTCGGGGGCCGGGGAGCAGTACTTC,CAISESGAGEQYF
few,TRBD1,TRBV20-1,TRBJ2-7,TGCAGTGCTAGAACTCTGGACAGGGCTTCCTACGAGCAGTACTTC,CSARTLDRASYEQYF
NA,TRBD1,TRBV30,TRBJ2-5,TGTGCCTGGAGTCTTACCGACAGGGGTTGGGAGACCCAGTACTTC,CAWSLTDRGWETQYF
NA,NA,TRBV7-8,TRBJ2-4,TGTGCCAGCAGCTTGGGCTCACCTCAGGGAAACATTCAGTACTTC,CASSLGSPQGNIQYF
NA,NA,TRBV5-5,TRBJ1-2,TGTGCCAGCTTCACTCCCGGGACTAACTATGGCTACACCTTC,CASFTPGTNYGYTF
NA,NA,TRBV6-2/TRBV6-3,TRBJ2-7,TGTGCCAGCAGTGATCCTAGTTTTGACGAGCAGTACTTC,CASSDPSFDEQYF
NA,NA,TRBV7-6,TRBJ2-2,TGTGCCAGCAGCTTAGAATGGGTCGGGGAGCTGTTTTTT,CASSLEWVGELFF
few,TRBD1,TRBV11-2,TRBJ1-5,TGTGCCAGCAGCCCCGGGACAGCCGAACATCAGCCCCAGCATTTT,CASSPGTAEHQPQHF
few,NA,TRBV12-3/TRBV12-4,TRBJ1-1,TGTGCCAGCAGTTACCCAGGGGCTGAAGCTTTCTTT,CASSYPGAEAFF
few,NA,TRBV6-1,TRBJ1-5,TGTGCCAGCAGTGAATGGAATACTCGTCAGCCCCAGCATTTT,CASSEWNTRQPQHF
NA,NA,TRBV6-2/TRBV6-3,TRBJ2-3,TGTGCCAGCTCCTCCGCCAAGCGCAGGGACCGGACAGATACGCAGTATTTT,CASSSAKRRDRTDTQYF
few,NA,TRBV11-2,TRBJ1-6,TGTGCCAGCAGCTTACTACAGACTCCTGTTTATAATTCACCCCTCCACTTT,CASSLLQTPVYNSPLHF
few,NA,TRBV28,TRBJ1-2,TGTGCCAGCAGTTTAAGGACAGATATGGGCTACACCTTC,CASSLRTDMGYTF
few,TRBD2,TRBV20-1,TRBJ2-5,TGCAGTGCTAGAGTTCATTCGACTAGCGGGGGGCGGGCGTCTGTTGAGACCCAGTACTTC,CSARVHSTSGGRASVETQYF
NA,TRBD1,TRBV20-1,TRBJ2-7,TGCAGTGTTAGAACTGGGACAGGGGAGTACGAGCAGTACTTC,CSVRTGTGEYEQYF
NA,NA,TRBV2,TRBJ1-2,TGTGCCAGCAGGGGAACCGGGACCGCGTATGGCTACACCTTC,CASRGTGTAYGYTF
few,NA,TRBV7-3,TRBJ1-1,TGTGCCAGCAGCTTAATCAGAGGACTCGAAGCTTTCTTT,CASSLIRGLEAFF
NA,NA,TRBV10-2,TRBJ2-5,TGCGCCAGCAGTCTTAGCGCGTCGGAGACCCAGTACTTC,CASSLSASETQYF
few,NA,TRBV6-5,TRBJ1-3,TGTGCCAGCAGTTACTCAGGGTTCGGAAACACCATATATTTT,CASSYSGFGNTIYF
NA,TRBD2,TRBV7-2,TRBJ2-3,TGTGCCAGCAGCGCCGGGAAGCGGGGACCCACAGATACGCAGTATTTT,CASSAGKRGPTDTQYF
few,NA,TRBV20-1,TRBJ1-1,TGCAGTGCTAGAGCCAGAGAGGGGTGGAACACTGAAGCTTTCTTT,CSARAREGWNTEAFF
medium-sized,NA,TRBV20-1,TRBJ1-3,TGCAGTGCTAGAGACGTAGACTCTGGAAACACCATATATTTT,CSARDVDSGNTIYF
once,NA,TRBV6-2/TRBV6-3,TRBJ2-2,TGTGCCAGCAAATACCTGGACAGGAACACCGGGGAGCTGTTTTTT,CASKYLDRNTGELFF
NA,NA,TRBV23-1,TRBJ1-1,TGCGCCAGCAGCCCCCCGGGGGGCCCACAGTTGTTGAACACTGAAGCTTTCTTT,CASSPPGGPQLLNTEAFF
few,NA,TRBV19,TRBJ2-3,TGTGCCAGTAGTAGGCAGTTCCCACCCGGAGATACGCAGTATTTT,CASSRQFPPGDTQYF
few,NA,TRBV7-2,TRBJ1-2,TGTGCCAGCAGCTTAATTCGGGGGGACTATGGCTACACCTTC,CASSLIRGDYGYTF
few,TRBD1,TRBV20-1,TRBJ2-7,TGCAGTGCCGAACAGGGGAGAGGAGATTACGAGCAGTACTTC,CSAEQGRGDYEQYF
NA,NA,TRBV2,TRBJ1-2,TGTGCCAGCAGTGAAGCGAGGTCTTCCTATGGCTACACCTTC,CASSEARSSYGYTF
NA,NA,TRBV5-4,TRBJ1-6,TGTGCCAGCAGCTTGGCAGCCAATTCACCCCTCCACTTT,CASSLAANSPLHF
NA,TRBD2,TRBV5-1,TRBJ2-5,TGCGCCAGCCGGGGGGGGCCTGGAGAGACCCAGTACTTC,CASRGGPGETQYF
NA,TRBD1,TRBV11-3,TRBJ2-7,TGTGCCAGCAGCGTAGGACAGGGGTCCTACGAGCAGTACTTC,CASSVGQGSYEQYF
NA,NA,TRBV6-1,TRBJ1-1,TGTGCCAGCAAGAATAGGGGGGAGAACACTGAAGCTTTCTTT,CASKNRGENTEAFF
few,NA,TRBV30,TRBJ1-1,TGTGCCTGGAGTGTACGGAACACTGAAGCTTTCTTT,CAWSVRNTEAFF
NA,TRBD2,TRBV18,TRBJ2-5,TGTGCCAGCTCACCACTCTTTGGCGGGGGGCCCAAAGAGACCCAGTACTTC,CASSPLFGGGPKETQYF
NA,TRBD2,TRBV6-2/TRBV6-3,TRBJ2-7,TGTGCCAGCAGTTCTAATAGGGGAGGGAGCGAGCAGTACTTC,CASSSNRGGSEQYF
NA,NA,TRBV6-4,TRBJ2-5,TGTGCCACCCCGGGGGTCCAAGAGACCCAGTACTTC,CATPGVQETQYF
NA,NA,TRBV11-1,TRBJ2-1,TGTGCCAGCAGCTTAGCTCAGACCCCAGGGAATGAGCAGTTCTTC,CASSLAQTPGNEQFF